This T cell receptor (beta chain) was sequenced during a study of cytomegalovirus exposure and HLA in healthy donors. This CDR3 comprises 14 residues. Per germline, CDR1 SGHAT and CDR2 FQNNGV. With regard to this clone: Its ends do not fully match the called genes, so a read error is possible.

PCR involved 60 Vbeta and 13 Jbeta primers. Libraries were prepared by immunoSEQ multiplex PCR; TCRdb keeps only in-frame clonotypes and omits some of them. The sample includes some 210,000 clones, 80% to 90% of them seen just once. The material sequenced was PBMCs. The chain uses TRBV11-2 and TRBJ2-7; TRBD1 aligns across 10 bases. This TCR was recovered from a man in his thirties or forties in good health and CMV-seronegative. This chain's CDR3 is CASRLGQGDGEQYF. CDR3 DNA: TGTGCCAGCAGGTTAGGACAGGGGGACGGCGAGCAGTACTTC.